What follows are 9 T cell receptor beta chains derived from one specimen sequenced in a study of blood T cell repertoires in COVID-19. TCRdb's table, derived via immunoSEQ multiplex PCR, lists solely in-frame clones and lacks some. The sample has approximately 150,000 clones, roughly 82% seen once. Sequences were obtained from peripheral blood. These TCRs come from a man aged 60 to 69 with active or convalescent COVID-19.

The chain carries TRBV6-6 and TRBJ2-1; 11 bases are a match to TRBD1. CDR1 and CDR2 from the germline V gene are MNHNY and SVGAGI (reference sequence). Losses at the gene ends were 5 bases for V and 7 bases for J; bases not matched to a gene: 16. CDR3 length equals 18 residues. CDR3 sequence: CASSRSLTGTGGFNEQFF. The CDR3 DNA reads as TGTGCCAGCAGTAGATCACTGACCGGGACAGGGGGTTTTAATGAGCAGTTCTTC.

The genes are TRBV9 and TRBJ1-6; TRBD1 is a possible D gene (6 bases). V gave up 4 bases and J gave up 4 bases, with 15 bases separating them. CDR3 size: 16 residues. CDR1 SGDLS and CDR2 YYNGEE come from the germline V gene. The CDR3 loop is CASSPRQERYNSPLHF. The DNA for the CDR3 is TGTGCCAGCAGCCCTCGACAGGAACGATATAATTCACCCCTCCACTTT.

This rearrangement joins TRBV10-3 to TRBJ1-1, with D unclear. From germline, CDR1 is ENHRY and CDR2 SYGVKD. The length of the CDR3 is 11 residues. Trimming cost V 4 bases and J 8 bases, with 8 bases left between them. The CDR3 is CAISGAWEAFF. CDR3 DNA sequence: TGTGCCATCAGTGGGGCTTGGGAAGCTTTCTTT.

This rearrangement joins TRBV11-3 to TRBJ1-3; D not resolved. Per germline, CDR1 SGHNT and CDR2 YENEEA. Trimming cost V 4 bases and J 0 bases, with 13 bases left between them. The CDR3 loop spans 16 amino acids. The CDR3 region is CASSSLSGSSGNTIYF. The CDR3 DNA sequence: TGTGCCAGCAGCTCTCTCAGCGGGAGCTCTGGAAACACCATATATTTT.

The chain carries TRBV18 and TRBJ1-4, with D tentatively TRBD1 (5 bases). CDR1 KGHSH and CDR2 LQKENI come from the germline V gene. This CDR3 contains 15 residues. V was trimmed by 3 bases and J by 4 bases, leaving 12 bases between them. CDR3 nucleotide sequence: TGTGCCAGCTCACCGTCGACAGAGAATAATGAAAAACTGTTTTTT. This sequence encodes CASSPSTENNEKLFF.

The CDR3 nucleotides read TGTGCCAGCTCACCCTTAGCGGTTAGCTCCTACAATGAGCAGTTCTTC. It is translated as CASSPLAVSSYNEQFF. The chain recombines TRBV18 with TRBJ2-1, with D maybe TRBD2 (6 bases). There are 16 residues in the CDR3. The V gene lost 3 bases and the J gene lost 0 bases, with 12 bases spanning the gap. Germline V gene lookup returns CDR1 KGHSH and CDR2 LQKENI.

The chain uses TRBV19 and TRBJ1-4; no clear D gene. Trimming left V 5 bases short and J 5 bases short, with 12 bases between. The CDR3 has 14 amino acids. The germline V gene has CDR1 LNHDA and CDR2 SQIVND (reference sequence). CDR3 amino acids: CASSPRGRNEKLFF. The CDR3 DNA reads as TGTGCCAGTAGTCCGCGCGGGAGGAATGAAAAACTGTTTTTT.

The V call is TRBV12-3 or TRBV12-4, the J call TRBJ2-5; perhaps TRBD1 as D (5 bases). The CDR3 spans 13 residues. V was cut by 8 bases and J by 4 bases, with 14 bases left in between. The CDR3 is CASYPGLGETQYF. The CDR3 DNA reads TGTGCCAGCTATCCAGGGTTGGGAGAGACCCAGTACTTC.

This rearrangement joins TRBV7-9 to TRBJ2-5, with D perhaps matching TRBD1 (6 bases). Between the trimmed V and J ends, which lost 8 bases and 2 bases, there was a span of 12 bases. Germline-derived CDR1 and CDR2 are SEHNR and FQNEAQ (reference sequence). The CDR3 spans 13 residues. DNA for the CDR3: TGTGCCAGCCTCAGGGGTTCACAAGAGACCCAGTACTTC. Translated, it gives CASLRGSQETQYF.